This entry is about one T cell receptor beta chain. Its antigen is as yet unknown. V shed 3 bases and J shed 4 bases, with 9 bases lying between them. The CDR3 length is 13 residues. The germline CDR1 and CDR2 sequences are LGHDT and YNNKEL (reference sequence). The data stem from a study of T cell responses to AZD1222 COVID-19 vaccine. The study's findings and limits: It was only a handful of AZD1222 recipients who were seropositive at baseline. Variant regions that are unmutated are reportedly the target of nearly half of spike-specific TCRs. White British ancestry dominated among donors, who included more females, and clonal diversity was possibly underestimated. The CD4 TCRs associated with vaccination extended across spike and predominated at 160-218 and 743-854.

Only in-frame clones appear in the TCRdb table, and some are missing; sequencing was by immunoSEQ multiplex PCR. The sample includes about 150,000 clones, 90% of them seen just once. The TCR originated in an adult who received the AZD1222 COVID-19 vaccine. The material sequenced was peripheral blood, taken 28 days after the second AZD1222 dose. The rearrangement uses TRBV3-1 (or the pseudogene TRBV3-2) and TRBJ1-2; D may be TRBD1 (6 bases). CDR3 DNA sequence: TGTGCCAGCAGCCAGATGACAGGCTATGGCTACACCTTC. It is translated as CASSQMTGYGYTF.